This TCR beta chain was captured by sequencing in a study of blood T cell repertoires in COVID-19. This clone was found once. Germline V lookup: CDR1 KGHSH, CDR2 LQKENI. J lost 9 bases, V lost 1 base, and 15 bases had no gene match. This CDR3 has 17 amino acids. Some clones are missing from TCRdb's copy, which holds only in-frame ones; the method was immunoSEQ multiplex PCR. Of over 200,000 clones in the sample, around 86% were seen once. This receptor was taken from a man younger than 45 who had recovered from COVID-19. Sequencing was carried out using peripheral blood. V usage is TRBV18 and J usage is TRBJ2-1; 7 nucleotides match TRBD2. In DNA form, the CDR3 reads TGTGCCAGCTCACCACGAGGTTCAAGCGGGGCCCATACTGAGCAGTTCTTC. Its translation: CASSPRGSSGAHTEQFF. Supplemented by reference TRBV18 and TRBJ2-1, the full variable domain reads NAGVMQNPRHLVRRRGQEARLRCSPMKGHSHVYWYRQLPEEGLKFMVYLQKENIIDESGMPKERFSAEFPKEGPSILRIQQVVRGDSAAYFCASSPRGSSGAHTEQFFGPGTRLTVL.